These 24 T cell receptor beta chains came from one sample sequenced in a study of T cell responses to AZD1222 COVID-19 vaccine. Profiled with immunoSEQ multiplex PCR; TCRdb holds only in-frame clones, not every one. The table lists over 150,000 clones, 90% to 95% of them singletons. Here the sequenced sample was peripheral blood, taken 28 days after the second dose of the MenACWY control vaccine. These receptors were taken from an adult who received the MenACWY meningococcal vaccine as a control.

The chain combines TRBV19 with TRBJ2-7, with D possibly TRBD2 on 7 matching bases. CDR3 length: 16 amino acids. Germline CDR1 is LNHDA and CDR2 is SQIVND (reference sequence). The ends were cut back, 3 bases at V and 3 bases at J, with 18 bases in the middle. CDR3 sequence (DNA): TGTGCCAGTAGTATTGGGGGGGCGACAGGACGCTACGAGCAGTACTTC. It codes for CASSIGGATGRYEQYF.

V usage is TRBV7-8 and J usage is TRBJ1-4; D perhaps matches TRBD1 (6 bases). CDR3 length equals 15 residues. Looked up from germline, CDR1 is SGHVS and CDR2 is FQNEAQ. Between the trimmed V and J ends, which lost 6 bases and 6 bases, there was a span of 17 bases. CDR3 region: CASRRGPGPDEKLFF. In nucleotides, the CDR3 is TGTGCCAGCAGGCGGGGGCCGGGACCCGATGAAAAACTGTTTTTT.

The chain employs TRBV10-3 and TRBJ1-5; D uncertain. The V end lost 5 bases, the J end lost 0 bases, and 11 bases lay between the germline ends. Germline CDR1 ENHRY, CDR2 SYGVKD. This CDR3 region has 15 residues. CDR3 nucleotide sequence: TGTGCCATCAGTTCCGGACCCCTTAGCAATCAGCCCCAGCATTTT. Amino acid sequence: CAISSGPLSNQPQHF.

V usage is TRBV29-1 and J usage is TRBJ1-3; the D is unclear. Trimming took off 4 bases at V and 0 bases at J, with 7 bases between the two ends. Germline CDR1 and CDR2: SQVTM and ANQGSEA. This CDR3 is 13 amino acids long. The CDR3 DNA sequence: TGCAGCGTTGGGGGTAGCTCTGGAAACACCATATATTTT. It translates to CSVGGSSGNTIYF. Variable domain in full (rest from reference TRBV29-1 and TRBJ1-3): SAVISQKPSRDICQRGTSLTIQCQVDSQVTMMFWYRQQPGQSLTLIATANQGSEATYESGFVIDKFPISRPNLTFSTLTVSNMSPEDSSIYLCSVGGSSGNTIYFGEGSWLTVV.

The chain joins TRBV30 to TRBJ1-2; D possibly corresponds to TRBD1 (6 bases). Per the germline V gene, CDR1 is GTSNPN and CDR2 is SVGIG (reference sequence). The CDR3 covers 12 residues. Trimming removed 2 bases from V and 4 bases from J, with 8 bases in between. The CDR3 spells CAWSPGAYGYTF. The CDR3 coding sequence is TGTGCCTGGAGTCCAGGGGCCTATGGCTACACCTTC.

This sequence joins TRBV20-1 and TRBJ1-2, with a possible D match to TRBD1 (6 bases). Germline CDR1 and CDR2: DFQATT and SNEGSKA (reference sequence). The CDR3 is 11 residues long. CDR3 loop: CSRWGAHGYTF. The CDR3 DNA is TGCAGCCGGTGGGGGGCGCATGGCTACACCTTC.

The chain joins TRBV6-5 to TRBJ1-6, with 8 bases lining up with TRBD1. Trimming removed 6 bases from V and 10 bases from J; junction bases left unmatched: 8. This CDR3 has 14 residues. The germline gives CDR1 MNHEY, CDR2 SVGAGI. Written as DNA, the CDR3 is TGTGCCAGCAGACCCGACAGGGGTGGATCACCCCTCCACTTT. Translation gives CASRPDRGGSPLHF.

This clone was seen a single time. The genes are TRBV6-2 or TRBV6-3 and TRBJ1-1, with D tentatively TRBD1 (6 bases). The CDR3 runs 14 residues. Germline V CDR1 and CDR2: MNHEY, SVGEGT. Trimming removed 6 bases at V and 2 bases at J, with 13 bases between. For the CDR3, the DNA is TGTGCCAGCAGCTTCGGGGGCCAAAACACTGAAGCTTTCTTT. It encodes CASSFGGQNTEAFF.

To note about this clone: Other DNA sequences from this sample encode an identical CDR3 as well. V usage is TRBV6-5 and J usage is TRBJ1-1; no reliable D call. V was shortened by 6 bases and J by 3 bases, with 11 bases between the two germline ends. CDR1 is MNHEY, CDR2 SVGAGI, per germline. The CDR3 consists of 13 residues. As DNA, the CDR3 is TGTGCCAGCAGCAGACAAGGCCACACTGAAGCTTTCTTT. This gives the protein CASSRQGHTEAFF.

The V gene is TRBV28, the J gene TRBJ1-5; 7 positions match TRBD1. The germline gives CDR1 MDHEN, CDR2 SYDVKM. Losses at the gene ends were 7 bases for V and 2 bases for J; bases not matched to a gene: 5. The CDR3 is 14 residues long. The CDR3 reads CASNRQGGNQPQHF. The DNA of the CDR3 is TGTGCCAGCAATAGGCAGGGGGGCAATCAGCCCCAGCATTTT.

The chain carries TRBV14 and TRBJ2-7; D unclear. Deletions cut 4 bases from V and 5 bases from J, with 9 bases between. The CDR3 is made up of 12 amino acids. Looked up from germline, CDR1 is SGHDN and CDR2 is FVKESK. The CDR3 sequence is CASSPTGNEQYF. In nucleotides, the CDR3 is TGTGCCAGCAGCCCGACTGGGAACGAGCAGTACTTC.

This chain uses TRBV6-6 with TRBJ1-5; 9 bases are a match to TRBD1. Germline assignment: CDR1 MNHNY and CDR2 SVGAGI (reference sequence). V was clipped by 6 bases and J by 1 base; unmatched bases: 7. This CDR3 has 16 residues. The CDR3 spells CASRPGQGKSNQPQHF. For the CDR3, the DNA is TGTGCCAGCAGGCCCGGACAGGGGAAGAGCAATCAGCCCCAGCATTTT.

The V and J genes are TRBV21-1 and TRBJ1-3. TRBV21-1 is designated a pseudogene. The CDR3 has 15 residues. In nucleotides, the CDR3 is TGTGCCAGCAGCAAAGGACGTTGCTCTGGAAACACCATATATTTT. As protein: CASSKGRCSGNTIYF.

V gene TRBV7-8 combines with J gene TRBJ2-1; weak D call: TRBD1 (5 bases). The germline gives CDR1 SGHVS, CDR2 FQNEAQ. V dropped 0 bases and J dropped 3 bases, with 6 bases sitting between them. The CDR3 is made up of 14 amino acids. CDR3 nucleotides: TGTGCCAGCAGCTTAGCGGGGCGCTACAATGAGCAGTTCTTC. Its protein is CASSLAGRYNEQFF.

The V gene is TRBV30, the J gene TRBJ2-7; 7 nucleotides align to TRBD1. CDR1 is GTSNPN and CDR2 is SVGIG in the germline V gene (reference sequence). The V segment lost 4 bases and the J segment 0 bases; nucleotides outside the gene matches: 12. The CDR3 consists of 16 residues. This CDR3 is CAWKPRPGTASYEQYF. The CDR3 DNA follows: TGTGCCTGGAAGCCCCGTCCCGGGACAGCCTCCTACGAGCAGTACTTC. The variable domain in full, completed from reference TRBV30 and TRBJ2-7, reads SQTIHQWPATLVQPVGSPLSLECTVEGTSNPNLYWYRQAAGRGLQLLFYSVGIGQISSEVPQNLSASRPQDRQFILSSKKLLLSDSGFYLCAWKPRPGTASYEQYFGPGTRLTVT.

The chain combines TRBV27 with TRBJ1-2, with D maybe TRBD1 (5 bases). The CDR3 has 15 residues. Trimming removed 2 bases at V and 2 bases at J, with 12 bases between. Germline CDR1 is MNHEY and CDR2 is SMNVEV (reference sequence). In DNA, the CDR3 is TGTGCCAGCAGTTTAGAACCCGAGGGGAACTATGGCTACACCTTC. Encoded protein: CASSLEPEGNYGYTF.

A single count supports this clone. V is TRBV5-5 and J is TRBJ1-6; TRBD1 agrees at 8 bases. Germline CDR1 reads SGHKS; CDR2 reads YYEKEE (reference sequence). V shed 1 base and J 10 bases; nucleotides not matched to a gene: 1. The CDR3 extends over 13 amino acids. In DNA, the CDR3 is TGTGCCAGCAGCTTGCAGGGGGCCTCACCCCTCCACTTT. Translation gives CASSLQGASPLHF.

In nucleotides, the CDR3 is TGTGCCACCTACGGGGACAGGTCCTACGAGCAGTACTTC. The encoded protein is CATYGDRSYEQYF. The chain couples TRBV18 to TRBJ2-7; 8 nucleotides align to TRBD1. This CDR3 contains 13 residues. V was clipped by 10 bases and J by 1 base; unmatched bases: 6. Germline CDR1 and CDR2: KGHSH and LQKENI.

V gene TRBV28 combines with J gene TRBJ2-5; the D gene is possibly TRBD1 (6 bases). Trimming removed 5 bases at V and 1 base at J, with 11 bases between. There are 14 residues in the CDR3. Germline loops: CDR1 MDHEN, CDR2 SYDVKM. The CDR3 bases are TGTGCCAGCAGTATACAGGGTGCCCAAGAGACCCAGTACTTC. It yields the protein CASSIQGAQETQYF.

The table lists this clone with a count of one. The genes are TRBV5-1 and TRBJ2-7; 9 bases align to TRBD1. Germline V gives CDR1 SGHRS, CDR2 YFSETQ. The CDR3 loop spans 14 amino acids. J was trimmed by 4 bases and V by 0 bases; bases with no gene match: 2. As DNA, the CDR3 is TGCGCCAGCAGCTTGGCGGGACAGGGTTACGAGCAGTACTTC. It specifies CASSLAGQGYEQYF.

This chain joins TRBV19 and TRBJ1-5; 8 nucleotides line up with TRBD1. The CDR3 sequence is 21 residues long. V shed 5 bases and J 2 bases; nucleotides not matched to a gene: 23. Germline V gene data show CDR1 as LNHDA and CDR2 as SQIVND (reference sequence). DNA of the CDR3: TGTGCCAGTAGTTTTACAGGGGGGCCCTATTCGAGATGGGAGGGCAATCAGCCCCAGCATTTT. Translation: CASSFTGGPYSRWEGNQPQHF.

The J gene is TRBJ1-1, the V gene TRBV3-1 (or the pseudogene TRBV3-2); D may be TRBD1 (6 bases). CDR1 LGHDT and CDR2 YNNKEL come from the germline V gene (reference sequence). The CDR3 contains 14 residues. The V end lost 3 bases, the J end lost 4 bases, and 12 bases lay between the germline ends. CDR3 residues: CASSQRGRGTEAFF. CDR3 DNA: TGTGCCAGCAGCCAGAGGGGCAGGGGCACTGAAGCTTTCTTT.

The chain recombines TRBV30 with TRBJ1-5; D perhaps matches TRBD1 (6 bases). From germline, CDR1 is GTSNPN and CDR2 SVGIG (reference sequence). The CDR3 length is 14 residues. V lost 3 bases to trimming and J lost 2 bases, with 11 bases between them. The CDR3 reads CAWSGRTGNQPQHF. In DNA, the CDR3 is TGTGCCTGGAGCGGAAGGACAGGCAATCAGCCCCAGCATTTT.

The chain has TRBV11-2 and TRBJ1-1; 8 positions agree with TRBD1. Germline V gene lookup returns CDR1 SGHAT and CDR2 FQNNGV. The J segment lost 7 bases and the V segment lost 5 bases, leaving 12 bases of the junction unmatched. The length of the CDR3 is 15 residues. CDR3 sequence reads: CASSRQGQGGNEAFF. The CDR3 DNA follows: TGTGCCAGCAGCCGACAGGGGCAGGGGGGGAATGAAGCTTTCTTT.